These T cell receptor beta chains were read from a single sample in a study of blood T cell repertoires in COVID-19. Assay used: immunoSEQ multiplex PCR; TCRdb lists only in-frame clones, some missing. The sample has 150,000 to 200,000 clones, approximately 86% seen once. The specimen sequenced was peripheral blood. The receptors here all came from a woman in her forties or fifties with acute or convalescent COVID-19. CDR3s include the opening cysteine and the closing phenylalanine or tryptophan. A D gene is named only where the DNA matches it firmly. Clone size appears in some rows only: once, few, many, or a class for an expanded clone.

D gene: TRBD2
clone size: -
V gene: TRBV7-2
J gene: TRBJ2-1
CDR3 protein: CASTSGASGGSYNEQFF
CDR3 DNA: TGTGCCAGCACCTCAGGAGCTAGCGGTGGCTCCTACAATGAGCAGTTCTTC

D gene: TRBD1
clone size: few
V gene: TRBV28
J gene: TRBJ1-1
CDR3 protein: CASSGGTVMNTEAFF
CDR3 DNA: TGTGCCAGCAGTGGAGGGACAGTCATGAACACTGAAGCTTTCTTT

D gene: -
clone size: -
V gene: TRBV7-2
J gene: TRBJ1-1
CDR3 protein: CASSLGGGTEAFF
CDR3 DNA: TGTGCCAGCAGCTTAGGGGGAGGCACTGAAGCTTTCTTT

D gene: -
clone size: -
V gene: TRBV19
J gene: TRBJ2-3
CDR3 protein: CASSRGSMGSDTQYF
CDR3 DNA: TGTGCCAGTAGTAGAGGGAGTATGGGGTCAGATACGCAGTATTTT

D gene: TRBD2
clone size: -
V gene: TRBV3-1/TRBV3-2
J gene: TRBJ2-5
CDR3 protein: CASSQDPSGGASLETQYF
CDR3 DNA: TGTGCCAGCAGCCAAGATCCTAGCGGGGGGGCATCTTTAGAGACCCAGTACTTC

D gene: TRBD2
clone size: -
V gene: TRBV5-1
J gene: TRBJ2-3
CDR3 protein: CASSNSGSPDTQYF
CDR3 DNA: TGCGCCAGCAGCAATAGCGGGAGCCCAGATACGCAGTATTTT

D gene: -
clone size: -
V gene: TRBV9
J gene: TRBJ1-2
CDR3 protein: CASSVAVHTGYTF
CDR3 DNA: TGTGCCAGCAGCGTCGCGGTCCACACGGGCTACACCTTC

D gene: -
clone size: -
V gene: TRBV5-1
J gene: TRBJ1-1
CDR3 protein: CASSLGGGTEAFF
CDR3 DNA: TGCGCCAGCAGCTTGGGAGGGGGCACTGAAGCTTTCTTT

D gene: TRBD1
clone size: once
V gene: TRBV6-5
J gene: TRBJ1-1
CDR3 protein: CASSQVRGKMAFF
CDR3 DNA: TGTGCCAGCAGCCAGGTCAGGGGGAAAATGGCTTTCTTT

D gene: TRBD1
clone size: -
V gene: TRBV3-1/TRBV3-2
J gene: TRBJ2-7
CDR3 protein: CASSLAGGPSYEQYF
CDR3 DNA: TGTGCCAGCAGCCTGGCAGGGGGCCCCTCCTACGAGCAGTACTTC

D gene: TRBD2
clone size: -
V gene: TRBV30
J gene: TRBJ2-3
CDR3 protein: CAWSVLAGVTDTQYF
CDR3 DNA: TGTGCCTGGAGTGTACTAGCGGGGGTTACAGATACGCAGTATTTT

D gene: -
clone size: -
V gene: TRBV18
J gene: TRBJ1-1
CDR3 protein: CASSPQDSHLINTEAFF
CDR3 DNA: TGTGCCAGCTCACCACAGGACTCCCACTTAATTAACACTGAAGCTTTCTTT

D gene: -
clone size: -
V gene: TRBV7-8
J gene: TRBJ2-5
CDR3 protein: CASSFKGSGTQYF
CDR3 DNA: TGTGCCAGCAGCTTCAAGGGGTCGGGGACCCAGTACTTC

D gene: TRBD2
clone size: -
V gene: TRBV9
J gene: TRBJ2-7
CDR3 protein: CASSGGTSGEQYF
CDR3 DNA: TGTGCCAGCAGCGGGGGGACTAGTGGCGAGCAGTACTTC

D gene: TRBD1
clone size: -
V gene: TRBV6-5
J gene: TRBJ1-5
CDR3 protein: CASRDRGGRQPQHF
CDR3 DNA: TGTGCCTCACGGGACAGGGGAGGGAGACAGCCCCAGCATTTT

D gene: TRBD1
clone size: -
V gene: TRBV2
J gene: TRBJ1-4
CDR3 protein: CAMTQGAANEKLFF
CDR3 DNA: TGTGCCATGACACAGGGGGCGGCTAATGAAAAACTGTTTTTT

D gene: -
clone size: -
V gene: TRBV27
J gene: TRBJ1-5
CDR3 protein: CASSFSLSQPQHF
CDR3 DNA: TGTGCCAGCAGTTTCTCCCTAAGTCAGCCCCAGCATTTT

D gene: -
clone size: -
V gene: TRBV5-1
J gene: TRBJ2-3
CDR3 protein: CASSPVGGTQYF
CDR3 DNA: TGCGCCAGCAGCCCCGTCGGGGGTACGCAGTATTTT

D gene: -
clone size: -
V gene: TRBV2
J gene: TRBJ2-7
CDR3 protein: CASSPGQPVYEQYF
CDR3 DNA: TGTGCCAGCAGCCCCGGACAGCCCGTCTACGAGCAGTACTTC

D gene: -
clone size: -
V gene: TRBV7-9
J gene: TRBJ1-6
CDR3 protein: CASRRTRGDNSPLHF
CDR3 DNA: TGTGCCAGCAGGCGGACCAGGGGCGATAATTCACCCCTCCACTTT

D gene: TRBD1
clone size: -
V gene: TRBV24-1
J gene: TRBJ2-3
CDR3 protein: CATSVGAGGLYTQYF
CDR3 DNA: TGTGCCACCAGTGTAGGGGCAGGGGGCTTATATACGCAGTATTTT

D gene: TRBD1
clone size: -
V gene: TRBV29-1
J gene: TRBJ1-4
CDR3 protein: CSVGQGLLSATNEKLFF
CDR3 DNA: TGCAGCGTCGGACAGGGCCTTCTATCGGCAACTAATGAAAAACTGTTTTTT

D gene: -
clone size: -
V gene: TRBV6-5
J gene: TRBJ2-1
CDR3 protein: CASSYSMVAPHEQFF
CDR3 DNA: TGTGCCAGCAGTTACTCGATGGTAGCTCCTCATGAGCAGTTCTTC

D gene: -
clone size: -
V gene: TRBV5-1
J gene: TRBJ1-1
CDR3 protein: CASSLDGGGTEAFF
CDR3 DNA: TGCGCCAGCAGCTTGGATGGCGGAGGGACTGAAGCTTTCTTT

D gene: -
clone size: -
V gene: TRBV6-2/TRBV6-3
J gene: TRBJ2-2
CDR3 protein: CASSRSDELYTGELFF
CDR3 DNA: TGTGCCAGCAGCCGGAGCGACGAGTTGTACACCGGGGAGCTGTTTTTT

D gene: -
clone size: -
V gene: TRBV7-2
J gene: TRBJ2-4
CDR3 protein: CASSPRAGVNLNIQYF
CDR3 DNA: TGTGCCAGCAGCCCCCGAGCAGGGGTTAATTTAAACATTCAGTACTTC

D gene: -
clone size: -
V gene: TRBV4-1
J gene: TRBJ1-1
CDR3 protein: CASSQERTTGIVSAFF
CDR3 DNA: TGCGCCAGCAGCCAAGAACGTACCACGGGTATTGTTTCGGCTTTCTTT

D gene: -
clone size: -
V gene: TRBV30
J gene: TRBJ1-1
CDR3 protein: CAWSANRVQTEAFF
CDR3 DNA: TGTGCCTGGAGTGCCAACAGGGTCCAGACTGAAGCTTTCTTT

D gene: TRBD1
clone size: -
V gene: TRBV5-1
J gene: TRBJ2-1
CDR3 protein: CASSLGQGSNEQFF
CDR3 DNA: TGCGCCAGCAGCTTGGGACAGGGTTCTAATGAGCAGTTCTTC

D gene: -
clone size: -
V gene: TRBV12-3/TRBV12-4
J gene: TRBJ1-5
CDR3 protein: CASSLEGDQPQHF
CDR3 DNA: TGTGCCAGCAGTTTGGAAGGGGATCAGCCCCAGCATTTT

D gene: -
clone size: -
V gene: TRBV30
J gene: TRBJ1-6
CDR3 protein: CAWSVGGNYNSPLHF
CDR3 DNA: TGTGCCTGGAGTGTTGGCGGGAACTATAATTCACCCCTCCACTTT

D gene: -
clone size: -
V gene: TRBV5-6
J gene: TRBJ2-5
CDR3 protein: CASSLGRAGQETQYF
CDR3 DNA: TGTGCCAGCAGCTTGGGTAGAGCGGGTCAAGAGACCCAGTACTTC

D gene: -
clone size: -
V gene: TRBV18
J gene: TRBJ1-1
CDR3 protein: CASSPPGSWNTEAFF
CDR3 DNA: TGTGCCAGCTCACCACCGGGCAGCTGGAACACTGAAGCTTTCTTT

D gene: TRBD1
clone size: -
V gene: TRBV7-9
J gene: TRBJ1-1
CDR3 protein: CASSSEGAAAFF
CDR3 DNA: TGTGCCAGCAGCTCAGAGGGGGCCGCAGCTTTCTTT

D gene: TRBD1
clone size: few
V gene: TRBV4-3
J gene: TRBJ2-7
CDR3 protein: CASSHAGGAPYEQYF
CDR3 DNA: TGCGCCAGCAGCCATGCAGGGGGCGCTCCCTACGAGCAGTACTTC

D gene: -
clone size: -
V gene: TRBV4-2
J gene: TRBJ1-2
CDR3 protein: CASSQVSEYGYTF
CDR3 DNA: TGTGCCAGCAGCCAAGTTTCGGAGTATGGCTACACCTTC

D gene: TRBD1
clone size: -
V gene: TRBV7-2
J gene: TRBJ1-2
CDR3 protein: CASSFDRDSYYGYTF
CDR3 DNA: TGTGCCAGCAGCTTTGACAGGGATTCCTACTATGGCTACACCTTC

D gene: -
clone size: once
V gene: TRBV19
J gene: TRBJ1-5
CDR3 protein: CASSPPAGRNQPQHF
CDR3 DNA: TGTGCCAGTAGTCCCCCGGCAGGGCGCAATCAGCCCCAGCATTTT

D gene: -
clone size: once
V gene: TRBV9
J gene: TRBJ2-1
CDR3 protein: CASSVTSGHSYNEQFF
CDR3 DNA: TGTGCCAGCAGCGTGACCAGCGGGCATTCCTACAATGAGCAGTTCTTC

D gene: -
clone size: -
V gene: TRBV5-1
J gene: TRBJ1-2
CDR3 protein: CASSLDSYALNYGYTF
CDR3 DNA: TGCGCCAGCAGCCTGGACTCTTACGCCCTCAACTATGGCTACACCTTC

D gene: -
clone size: -
V gene: TRBV6-5
J gene: TRBJ2-1
CDR3 protein: CASSFQGTYNEQFF
CDR3 DNA: TGTGCCAGCAGTTTTCAAGGGACTTACAATGAGCAGTTCTTC

D gene: TRBD1
clone size: -
V gene: TRBV6-5
J gene: TRBJ2-7
CDR3 protein: CASSYSGTGGHYEQYF
CDR3 DNA: TGTGCCAGCAGTTACTCGGGGACAGGGGGCCACTACGAGCAGTACTTC